The 13 T cell receptor beta chains in this list originate from one sample, sequenced in a study of T cell changes during pregnancy in multiple sclerosis. Some clones are missing from TCRdb's copy, which holds only in-frame ones; the method was immunoSEQ multiplex PCR. Of approximately 46,000 clones listed, around 90% are singletons. The specimen comprised CD8+ T cells from peripheral blood mononuclear cells, sampled in the second trimester of pregnancy. The source is a female donor with multiple sclerosis, enrolled in a pregnancy study.

This chain joins TRBV7-3 and TRBJ1-2; D is perhaps TRBD1 (6 bases). This CDR3 is built from 13 residues. V was pared by 5 bases and J by 7 bases, with 14 bases between. CDR1 is SGHTA, CDR2 FQGTGA, per germline. This CDR3 is CASSPGGASGYTF. CDR3 nucleotide sequence: TGTGCCAGCAGCCCCGGGGGGGCAAGTGGCTACACCTTC. Full variable domain (remainder filled in from reference TRBV7-3 and TRBJ1-2): GAGVSQTPSNKVTEKGKYVELRCDPISGHTALYWYRQSLGQGPEFLIYFQGTGAADDSGLPNDRFFAVRPEGSVSTLKIQRTERGDSAVYLCASSPGGASGYTFGSGTRLTVV.

The J gene is TRBJ1-6, the V gene TRBV27; D is possibly TRBD1 (6 bases). V was trimmed by 5 bases and J by 6 bases, leaving 11 bases between them. This CDR3 has 14 residues. Germline V gives CDR1 MNHEY, CDR2 SMNVEV (reference sequence). The CDR3 is CASSITGFNSPLHF. CDR3 bases: TGTGCCAGCAGTATAACAGGGTTTAATTCACCCCTCCACTTT.

This sequence joins TRBV7-2 and TRBJ1-2; 7 nucleotides align to TRBD1. Germline V gene lookup returns CDR1 SGHTA and CDR2 FQGNSA. CDR3 size: 13 residues. J gave up 11 bases and V 5 bases, and 11 bases lay outside the gene matches. CDR3 sequence: CASSNTPDRRYTF. DNA for the CDR3: TGTGCCAGCAGCAATACTCCGGACAGGAGGTACACCTTC. Using reference TRBV7-2 and TRBJ1-2 for the parts outside the CDR3, the full variable domain is GAGVSQSPSNKVTEKGKDVELRCDPISGHTALYWYRQSLGQGLEFLIYFQGNSAPDKSGLPSDRFSAERTGGSVSTLTIQRTQQEDSAVYLCASSNTPDRRYTFGSGTRLTVV.

This chain uses TRBV7-9 with TRBJ2-1, with 15 bases identical to TRBD2. Trimming removed 1 base from V and 10 bases from J; junction bases left unmatched: 2. The CDR3 contains 15 residues. Germline V gives CDR1 SEHNR, CDR2 FQNEAQ (reference sequence). The CDR3 nucleotides are TGTGCCAGCAGCTTAGAGGGGACTAGCGGGAGGGAGCAGTTCTTC. Translated, it gives CASSLEGTSGREQFF.

CDR3 amino acids: CASSVEGQVSGNTIYF. The CDR3 nucleotides are TGTGCCAGCAGCGTAGAAGGACAGGTCTCTGGAAACACCATATATTTT. J is TRBJ1-3 and V is TRBV9; 7 positions match TRBD1. The trim removed 0 bases at V and 0 bases at J, leaving 3 bases unmatched. The CDR3 totals 16 residues. Germline CDR1 SGDLS, CDR2 YYNGEE.

A few counts support this clone. The chain couples TRBV11-1 to TRBJ2-1; TRBD1 is a possible D gene (6 bases). The V end was cut by 0 bases, the J end by 5 bases, with 8 bases between. CDR3 length equals 14 residues. The germline gives CDR1 SGHAT, CDR2 FQDESV (reference sequence). CDR3 sequence (DNA): TGTGCCAGCAGCTTAGCGGGGGCCAACAATGAGCAGTTCTTC. It is translated as CASSLAGANNEQFF.

V usage is TRBV5-4 and J usage is TRBJ2-7; 7 nucleotides match TRBD2. The length of the CDR3 is 15 residues. Trimming removed 3 bases from V and 5 bases from J; junction bases left unmatched: 11. Germline loops: CDR1 SGHNT, CDR2 YYREEE (reference sequence). The CDR3 sequence is CASSSLGEGMHEQYF. CDR3 in DNA: TGTGCCAGCAGCTCGCTGGGGGAGGGGATGCACGAGCAGTACTTC. Variable domain in full (rest from reference TRBV5-4 and TRBJ2-7): ETGVTQSPTHLIKTRGQQVTLRCSSQSGHNTVSWYQQALGQGPQFIFQYYREEENGRGNFPPRFSGLQFPNYSSELNVNALELDDSALYLCASSSLGEGMHEQYFGPGTRLTVT.

The chain has TRBV27 and TRBJ2-1, with D unclear. The V and J ends lost 2 bases and 0 bases respectively, with 14 bases between them. The CDR3 is made up of 17 amino acids. CDR1 is MNHEY and CDR2 is SMNVEV in the germline V gene (reference sequence). For the CDR3, the DNA is TGTGCCAGCAGTTTAGATGATAGGTGGAGCTCCTACAATGAGCAGTTCTTC. Its translation: CASSLDDRWSSYNEQFF.

The chain joins TRBV5-6 to TRBJ2-5; 9 nucleotides match TRBD1. The CDR3 length is 15 residues. With V trimmed by 3 bases and J by 5 bases, 8 bases remained unmatched. The germline V gene has CDR1 SGHDT and CDR2 YYEEEE. The DNA for the CDR3 is TGTGCCAGCAGCTGGGGACAGGGAGGGAGGGAGACCCAGTACTTC. It encodes CASSWGQGGRETQYF.

This rearrangement joins TRBV27 to TRBJ1-5; D uncertain. Germline V gene sequence: CDR1 MNHEY, CDR2 SMNVEV (reference sequence). The ends were cut back, 6 bases at V and 0 bases at J, with 12 bases in the middle. There are 15 residues in the CDR3. CDR3 sequence: CASRPDWNSNQPQHF. CDR3 bases: TGTGCCAGCAGACCGGACTGGAATAGCAATCAGCCCCAGCATTTT.

With respect to this clone: The sample carries other DNA sequences with the same CDR3. V gene TRBV27 combines with J gene TRBJ2-5; D gene ambiguous. CDR1 is MNHEY and CDR2 is SMNVEV in the germline V gene (reference sequence). V was trimmed by 1 base and J by 2 bases, leaving 5 bases between them. The CDR3 runs 13 residues. This CDR3 is CASSLYSQETQYF. Here the CDR3 DNA reads TGTGCCAGCAGTTTATATAGTCAAGAGACCCAGTACTTC.

The rearrangement uses TRBV30 and TRBJ2-1; 7 nucleotides match TRBD1. The V gene end was trimmed by 3 bases and the J gene end by 13 bases; junction bases not matched to a gene: 6. The CDR3 covers 11 residues. Germline-derived CDR1 and CDR2 are GTSNPN and SVGIG (reference sequence). This chain's CDR3 is CAWSEGAHQFF. The CDR3 DNA reads TGTGCCTGGAGCGAGGGGGCCCATCAGTTCTTC.

This chain uses TRBV4-1 with TRBJ1-5; tentatively, D is TRBD1 (5 bases). The CDR3 spans 15 residues. Germline loops: CDR1 MGHRA, CDR2 YSYEKL. V was shortened by 1 base and J by 4 bases, with 11 bases between the two germline ends. The CDR3 DNA is TGCGCCAGCAGCCAAGTCATGGGACTGAATCAGCCCCAGCATTTT. Translating it yields CASSQVMGLNQPQHF.